These T cell receptor beta chains were read from a single sample in a study of siplizumab effects on memory and regulatory T cells. Repertoires were generated with immunoSEQ multiplex PCR, while TCRdb's copy carries only in-frame clones and drops some. The sample records about 87,000 clones, roughly 87% being singletons. The sequenced sample was Tregs sorted from blood. The receptors come from a human donor in good health. Each CDR3 is given with its conserved first and last residue. The order of the fields is V gene, J gene, D gene, clone size, CDR3 protein, CDR3 DNA. The D gene is left open where the match is weak. Expanded clones are given a class, and other clones once, few, many or no size at all.

v_call: TRBV29-1; j_call: TRBJ2-7; d_call: NA; clone_size: NA; cdr3_aa: CSVEDLWGNYEQYF; cdr3_nt: TGCAGCGTTGAAGATCTTTGGGGGAACTACGAGCAGTACTTC
v_call: TRBV4-3; j_call: TRBJ2-3; d_call: NA; clone_size: NA; cdr3_aa: CASSPVGVIPTDTQYF; cdr3_nt: TGCGCCAGCAGCCCCGTTGGGGTGATCCCCACAGATACGCAGTATTTT
v_call: TRBV7-2; j_call: TRBJ1-1; d_call: NA; clone_size: NA; cdr3_aa: CASSSSWLEAFF; cdr3_nt: TGTGCCAGCAGCAGTTCTTGGTTAGAAGCTTTCTTT
v_call: TRBV7-8; j_call: TRBJ1-3; d_call: NA; clone_size: NA; cdr3_aa: CASSLVVAGNTIYF; cdr3_nt: TGTGCCAGCAGCTTAGTTGTGGCTGGAAACACCATATATTTT
v_call: TRBV7-3; j_call: TRBJ2-2; d_call: NA; clone_size: NA; cdr3_aa: CASSAQAGNTGELFF; cdr3_nt: TGTGCCAGCAGCGCCCAGGCTGGGAACACCGGGGAGCTGTTTTTT
v_call: TRBV19; j_call: TRBJ2-3; d_call: NA; clone_size: once; cdr3_aa: CASSATRGTDTQYF; cdr3_nt: TGTGCCAGTAGCGCCACACGGGGCACAGATACGCAGTATTTT
v_call: TRBV19; j_call: TRBJ1-2; d_call: NA; clone_size: NA; cdr3_aa: CASSRGTATLGRHGYTF; cdr3_nt: TGTGCCAGTAGTCGTGGGACCGCAACTCTCGGCAGGCATGGCTACACCTTC
v_call: TRBV11-3; j_call: TRBJ2-7; d_call: NA; clone_size: NA; cdr3_aa: CASSSTYSPAQYF; cdr3_nt: TGTGCCAGCAGCTCTACCTACTCGCCCGCGCAGTACTTC
v_call: TRBV4-2; j_call: TRBJ2-7; d_call: NA; clone_size: NA; cdr3_aa: CASSQDSRTNIPSYEQYF; cdr3_nt: TGTGCCAGCAGCCAAGATTCCCGAACTAACATACCCTCCTACGAGCAGTACTTC
v_call: TRBV7-2; j_call: TRBJ1-2; d_call: NA; clone_size: NA; cdr3_aa: CASSQRSGDNYGYTF; cdr3_nt: TGTGCCAGCAGTCAACGATCGGGGGATAACTATGGCTACACCTTC
v_call: TRBV4-3; j_call: TRBJ1-2; d_call: TRBD1; clone_size: once; cdr3_aa: CASSQDPGTGTYGYTF; cdr3_nt: TGCGCCAGCAGCCAAGATCCCGGGACAGGAACCTATGGCTACACCTTC
v_call: TRBV6-1; j_call: TRBJ2-7; d_call: TRBD2; clone_size: NA; cdr3_aa: CASSESGGTYEQYF; cdr3_nt: TGTGCCAGCAGTGAATCGGGGGGTACCTACGAGCAGTACTTC
v_call: TRBV7-2; j_call: TRBJ2-1; d_call: TRBD2; clone_size: NA; cdr3_aa: CASSLTSGGRYEQFF; cdr3_nt: TGTGCCAGCAGCTTAACTAGCGGGGGGAGGTATGAGCAGTTCTTC
v_call: TRBV5-6; j_call: TRBJ1-1; d_call: NA; clone_size: NA; cdr3_aa: CASRLRQSTEAFF; cdr3_nt: TGTGCCAGCCGACTGAGGCAGAGCACTGAAGCTTTCTTT
v_call: TRBV4-3; j_call: TRBJ2-2; d_call: TRBD2; clone_size: NA; cdr3_aa: CASSSGRGSSNTGELFF; cdr3_nt: TGCGCCAGCAGCTCGGGTCGCGGGAGCTCGAACACCGGGGAGCTGTTTTTT
v_call: TRBV7-9; j_call: TRBJ1-4; d_call: TRBD1; clone_size: NA; cdr3_aa: CASSTGTGFGREKLFF; cdr3_nt: TGTGCCAGCAGCACGGGGACAGGGTTCGGTAGAGAAAAACTGTTTTTT
v_call: TRBV15; j_call: TRBJ1-4; d_call: TRBD1; clone_size: NA; cdr3_aa: CATSRPSGGVEKLFF; cdr3_nt: TGTGCCACCAGCAGACCTTCAGGGGGGGTTGAAAAACTGTTTTTT
v_call: TRBV4-1; j_call: TRBJ1-6; d_call: NA; clone_size: few; cdr3_aa: CASSQDRDSPLHF; cdr3_nt: TGCGCCAGCAGCCAAGATCGGGATTCACCCCTCCACTTT
v_call: TRBV4-3; j_call: TRBJ2-7; d_call: NA; clone_size: NA; cdr3_aa: CASSRQTYEQYF; cdr3_nt: TGCGCCAGCAGTCGACAGACCTACGAGCAGTACTTC
v_call: TRBV7-9; j_call: TRBJ2-5; d_call: TRBD1; clone_size: once; cdr3_aa: CASSLTGGPKQETQYF; cdr3_nt: TGTGCCAGCAGCTTAACAGGGGGCCCGAAGCAAGAGACCCAGTACTTC
v_call: TRBV9; j_call: TRBJ1-6; d_call: NA; clone_size: NA; cdr3_aa: CASAPGQINNSPLHF; cdr3_nt: TGTGCCAGCGCCCCCGGACAGATAAATAATTCACCCCTCCACTTT
v_call: TRBV7-2; j_call: TRBJ1-1; d_call: NA; clone_size: NA; cdr3_aa: CASSLWGGRLNTEAFF; cdr3_nt: TGTGCCAGCAGCTTATGGGGGGGACGCTTAAACACTGAAGCTTTCTTT
v_call: TRBV6-6; j_call: TRBJ1-1; d_call: NA; clone_size: NA; cdr3_aa: CASSISRVNTEAFF; cdr3_nt: TGTGCCAGCAGCATCAGTCGGGTGAACACTGAAGCTTTCTTT
v_call: TRBV19; j_call: TRBJ2-7; d_call: NA; clone_size: NA; cdr3_aa: CASSGLYEQYF; cdr3_nt: TGTGCCAGTAGTGGTCTCTACGAGCAGTACTTC
v_call: TRBV6-6; j_call: TRBJ1-1; d_call: TRBD1; clone_size: NA; cdr3_aa: CASSYATGGGNTEAFF; cdr3_nt: TGTGCCAGCAGTTATGCGACAGGGGGCGGTAACACTGAAGCTTTCTTT
v_call: TRBV7-3; j_call: TRBJ1-6; d_call: NA; clone_size: NA; cdr3_aa: CASSSQGSPLHF; cdr3_nt: TGTGCCAGCAGCTCCCAGGGCTCACCCCTCCACTTT
v_call: TRBV15; j_call: TRBJ1-2; d_call: TRBD1; clone_size: NA; cdr3_aa: CATSRIQGRQKYGYTF; cdr3_nt: TGTGCCACCAGCAGGATACAGGGGCGTCAAAAATATGGCTACACCTTC
v_call: TRBV10-3; j_call: TRBJ2-5; d_call: TRBD2; clone_size: NA; cdr3_aa: CAISENLLGLAGGQETQYF; cdr3_nt: TGTGCCATCAGTGAAAACCTCTTGGGACTAGCGGGGGGGCAAGAGACCCAGTACTTC
v_call: TRBV4-2; j_call: TRBJ1-5; d_call: NA; clone_size: few; cdr3_aa: CASSQADSNSNQPQHF; cdr3_nt: TGTGCCAGCAGCCAGGCCGACAGTAATAGCAATCAGCCCCAGCATTTT
v_call: TRBV19; j_call: TRBJ1-1; d_call: NA; clone_size: NA; cdr3_aa: CASRVEGPNTEAFF; cdr3_nt: TGTGCCAGTAGAGTTGAGGGGCCGAACACTGAAGCTTTCTTT
v_call: TRBV5-1; j_call: TRBJ2-1; d_call: TRBD2; clone_size: once; cdr3_aa: CASSLSGGPYNEQFF; cdr3_nt: TGCGCCAGCAGCTTATCGGGGGGGCCCTACAATGAGCAGTTCTTC
v_call: TRBV30; j_call: TRBJ1-5; d_call: NA; clone_size: NA; cdr3_aa: CAWGTASRAQHF; cdr3_nt: TGTGCCTGGGGTACGGCCTCGAGGGCCCAGCATTTT
v_call: TRBV4-3; j_call: TRBJ2-1; d_call: TRBD2; clone_size: NA; cdr3_aa: CASSQEVAGSSYNEQFF; cdr3_nt: TGCGCCAGCAGCCAAGAGGTAGCGGGGAGCTCCTACAATGAGCAGTTCTTC
v_call: TRBV5-1; j_call: TRBJ2-4; d_call: TRBD1; clone_size: NA; cdr3_aa: CASSLEAGGVNIQYF; cdr3_nt: TGCGCCAGCAGCTTGGAAGCAGGGGGCGTAAACATTCAGTACTTC
v_call: TRBV6-5; j_call: TRBJ2-7; d_call: NA; clone_size: few; cdr3_aa: CASRSGLSYEQYF; cdr3_nt: TGTGCCAGCAGATCAGGGCTTTCCTACGAGCAGTACTTC
v_call: TRBV27; j_call: TRBJ2-7; d_call: TRBD1; clone_size: NA; cdr3_aa: CASSPKPTGSYEQYF; cdr3_nt: TGTGCCAGCAGTCCAAAGCCGACAGGGTCGTACGAGCAGTACTTC
v_call: TRBV7-9; j_call: TRBJ1-3; d_call: TRBD1; clone_size: NA; cdr3_aa: CASSFTGQGTNTIYF; cdr3_nt: TGTGCCAGCAGCTTCACTGGACAGGGTACGAACACCATATATTTT
v_call: TRBV5-1; j_call: TRBJ2-3; d_call: TRBD2; clone_size: NA; cdr3_aa: CASSFSGASDTQYF; cdr3_nt: TGCGCCAGCAGCTTTAGCGGGGCCTCAGATACGCAGTATTTT
v_call: TRBV7-2; j_call: TRBJ2-7; d_call: TRBD1; clone_size: NA; cdr3_aa: CASSRTGGSIWDYEQYF; cdr3_nt: TGTGCCAGCAGCAGGACAGGGGGCTCAATCTGGGACTACGAGCAGTACTTC
v_call: TRBV5-6; j_call: TRBJ2-7; d_call: NA; clone_size: NA; cdr3_aa: CASSSRGLSYEQYF; cdr3_nt: TGTGCCAGCAGCTCTCGCGGGCTTTCCTACGAGCAGTACTTC
v_call: TRBV7-3; j_call: TRBJ1-1; d_call: NA; clone_size: NA; cdr3_aa: CASSLGRNTEAFF; cdr3_nt: TGTGCCAGCAGCTTAGGGAGGAACACTGAAGCTTTCTTT
v_call: TRBV6-5; j_call: TRBJ2-1; d_call: NA; clone_size: NA; cdr3_aa: CASGDYLYNEQFF; cdr3_nt: TGTGCCAGCGGTGACTACCTCTACAATGAGCAGTTCTTC
v_call: TRBV18; j_call: TRBJ2-2; d_call: NA; clone_size: once; cdr3_aa: CASSPPAGTGELFF; cdr3_nt: TGTGCCAGCTCACCACCTGCAGGAACCGGGGAGCTGTTTTTT
v_call: TRBV11-2; j_call: TRBJ1-1; d_call: NA; clone_size: NA; cdr3_aa: CASSLGTTEAFF; cdr3_nt: TGTGCCAGCAGCTTAGGGACCACTGAAGCTTTCTTT
v_call: TRBV5-1; j_call: TRBJ2-7; d_call: TRBD1; clone_size: NA; cdr3_aa: CASSLKGQAFFEQYF; cdr3_nt: TGCGCCAGCAGCTTGAAAGGACAGGCCTTTTTCGAGCAGTACTTC
v_call: TRBV6-5; j_call: TRBJ1-3; d_call: NA; clone_size: NA; cdr3_aa: CASSELVQGDTIYF; cdr3_nt: TGTGCCAGCAGCGAACTCGTTCAGGGTGACACCATATATTTT
v_call: TRBV5-4; j_call: TRBJ2-3; d_call: NA; clone_size: NA; cdr3_aa: CASSLGVSLTDTQYF; cdr3_nt: TGTGCCAGCAGCTTGGGGGTCTCGCTCACAGATACGCAGTATTTT
v_call: TRBV19; j_call: TRBJ1-5; d_call: TRBD1; clone_size: NA; cdr3_aa: CASSRLTGGRSNQPQHF; cdr3_nt: TGTGCCAGTAGTAGGTTGACAGGGGGTCGGAGCAATCAGCCCCAGCATTTT
v_call: TRBV5-1; j_call: TRBJ2-5; d_call: NA; clone_size: NA; cdr3_aa: CASSLGNLQETQYF; cdr3_nt: TGCGCCAGCAGCTTGGGGAACCTACAAGAGACCCAGTACTTC
v_call: TRBV7-2; j_call: TRBJ1-1; d_call: NA; clone_size: NA; cdr3_aa: CASSLYSNTEAFF; cdr3_nt: TGTGCCAGCAGCTTATATTCGAACACTGAAGCTTTCTTT
v_call: TRBV6-6; j_call: TRBJ1-1; d_call: TRBD1; clone_size: NA; cdr3_aa: CASTIQRGLTEAFF; cdr3_nt: TGTGCCAGCACCATTCAAAGGGGGCTTACTGAAGCTTTCTTT
v_call: TRBV28; j_call: TRBJ1-2; d_call: TRBD1; clone_size: NA; cdr3_aa: CASSATGTAWGSYGYTF; cdr3_nt: TGTGCCAGCAGTGCTACCGGGACAGCATGGGGTAGCTATGGCTACACCTTC
v_call: TRBV9; j_call: TRBJ2-3; d_call: TRBD2; clone_size: once; cdr3_aa: CASTQGLAGGLDTQYF; cdr3_nt: TGTGCCAGCACCCAGGGACTAGCGGGGGGTCTGGATACGCAGTATTTT
v_call: TRBV5-1; j_call: TRBJ1-1; d_call: NA; clone_size: NA; cdr3_aa: CASSSGHTVEAFF; cdr3_nt: TGCGCCAGCAGCTCTGGACATACGGTTGAAGCTTTCTTT
v_call: TRBV21-1; j_call: TRBJ1-2; d_call: NA; clone_size: NA; cdr3_aa: CASSKMGFGDLNYGYTF; cdr3_nt: TGTGCCAGCAGCAAAATGGGTTTTGGAGACCTTAACTATGGCTACACCTTC
v_call: TRBV9; j_call: TRBJ2-3; d_call: TRBD2; clone_size: NA; cdr3_aa: CASSVGAGAYTDTQYF; cdr3_nt: TGTGCCAGCAGCGTAGGAGCGGGGGCCTACACAGATACGCAGTATTTT
v_call: TRBV27; j_call: TRBJ1-1; d_call: NA; clone_size: NA; cdr3_aa: CASIGVGDTEAFF; cdr3_nt: TGTGCCAGCATCGGCGTGGGGGACACTGAAGCTTTCTTT